Below are 31 T cell receptor beta chains sequenced from a single sample in a study of blood T cell repertoires in COVID-19. The assay was immunoSEQ multiplex PCR, and TCRdb's table has in-frame clones only and misses some. The table has around 360,000 clones, roughly 84% seen once. Sequencing was performed on PBMCs or T cells enriched from blood (not recorded which). The receptor source for this set is a woman aged 25 to 39 who had recovered from COVID-19.

The DNA of the CDR3 is TGTGCCAGCAGCTTGATGACAGCGAACTATGGCTACACCTTC. Residues: CASSLMTANYGYTF. The rearrangement links TRBV7-2 to TRBJ1-2; D is perhaps TRBD1 (5 bases). Germline CDR1 and CDR2: SGHTA and FQGNSA. The CDR3 is made up of 14 amino acids. Trimming removed 3 bases from V and 2 bases from J, with 10 bases in between.

The rearrangement links TRBV6-5 to TRBJ1-2; 10 bases agree with TRBD1. CDR3 length: 14 residues. The J segment lost 6 bases and the V segment lost 8 bases, leaving 9 bases of the junction unmatched. The germline gives CDR1 MNHEY, CDR2 SVGAGI. CDR3 amino acids: CASSPSGTGDGYTF. DNA of the CDR3: TGTGCCAGCTCCCCTTCCGGGACAGGGGATGGCTACACCTTC.

The chain joins TRBV18 to TRBJ2-7; 10 bases are shared with TRBD1. The CDR3 is made up of 15 amino acids. Germline CDR1 is KGHSH and CDR2 is LQKENI. The V gene end was trimmed by 1 base and the J gene end by 2 bases; junction bases not matched to a gene: 2. CDR3 protein: CASSPRQGAPYEQYF. CDR3 DNA: TGTGCCAGCTCACCACGACAGGGGGCGCCCTACGAGCAGTACTTC.

V is TRBV4-1 and J is TRBJ1-5; D may be TRBD1 (6 bases). Trimming shortened V by 0 bases and J by 6 bases, and 18 bases separated the two germline ends. CDR3 length: 17 amino acids. Germline CDR1 and CDR2: MGHRA and YSYEKL. CDR3 nucleotide sequence: TGCGCCAGCAGCCAAGACTCCCCCGGGACAAGTCCTCAGCCCCAGCATTTT. Translated, it gives CASSQDSPGTSPQPQHF.

This clone has only a few counts. The gene calls are TRBV3-1 (or the pseudogene TRBV3-2) and TRBJ1-6, with 7 bases that match TRBD1. Per the germline V gene, CDR1 is LGHDT and CDR2 is YNNKEL (reference sequence). The ends lost 1 base at V and 9 bases at J; junction bases unmatched: 6. The CDR3 covers 15 residues. The CDR3 nucleotides read TGTGCCAGCAGCCAAGGGGACAGCTTTAGTTCACCCCTCCACTTT. Translating gives CASSQGDSFSSPLHF.

The V gene is TRBV18, the J gene TRBJ1-4, with D possibly matching TRBD1 (6 bases). CDR3 length: 15 residues. V was shortened by 0 bases and J by 5 bases, with 10 bases between the two germline ends. Germline-derived CDR1 and CDR2 are KGHSH and LQKENI. CDR3 sequence (DNA): TGTGCCAGCTCACCACCGACAGGACCGAATGAAAAACTGTTTTTT. This encodes CASSPPTGPNEKLFF. Based on the CDR3 plus reference TRBV18 and TRBJ1-4, the full variable domain is NAGVMQNPRHLVRRRGQEARLRCSPMKGHSHVYWYRQLPEEGLKFMVYLQKENIIDESGMPKERFSAEFPKEGPSILRIQQVVRGDSAAYFCASSPPTGPNEKLFFGSGTQLSVL.

The V gene is TRBV10-1, the J gene TRBJ1-2; D gene unclear. This CDR3 spans 14 amino acids. Germline V lookup: CDR1 WNHNN, CDR2 SYGVQD (reference sequence). Trimming took 5 bases from V and 4 from J, leaving 14 bases between them. The CDR3 region has the DNA TGCGCCAGCAGTCCCCCAGGAGAGGGCTATGGCTACACCTTC. Translation: CASSPPGEGYGYTF.

The gene calls are TRBV15 and TRBJ2-3, with 8 positions matching TRBD2. The V gene end was trimmed by 0 bases and the J gene end by 2 bases; junction bases not matched to a gene: 7. The CDR3 totals 17 residues. CDR1 is LNHNV and CDR2 is YYDKDF in the germline V gene (reference sequence). The CDR3, as DNA: TGTGCCACCAGCAGAGATCGGAGCGGGAGCCCCACAGATACGCAGTATTTT. This codes for CATSRDRSGSPTDTQYF.

This clone was observed a few times. The chain employs TRBV7-3 and TRBJ2-7, with 8 bases fitting TRBD1. Germline CDR1 is SGHTA and CDR2 is FQGTGA. The CDR3 is made up of 16 amino acids. V was pared by 0 bases and J by 7 bases, with 11 bases of the junction left unmatched. As DNA, the CDR3 is TGTGCCAGCAGCTTAACACACACAGGGGGGCAAGGAGAGCAGTACTTC. Its protein product is CASSLTHTGGQGEQYF. The full variable domain, its missing parts supplied by reference TRBV7-3 and TRBJ2-7, is GAGVSQTPSNKVTEKGKYVELRCDPISGHTALYWYRQSLGQGPEFLIYFQGTGAADDSGLPNDRFFAVRPEGSVSTLKIQRTERGDSAVYLCASSLTHTGGQGEQYFGPGTRLTVT.

The chain has TRBV3-1 (or the pseudogene TRBV3-2) and TRBJ2-1; 9 bases agree with TRBD2. Germline CDR1 reads LGHDT; CDR2 reads YNNKEL (reference sequence). Germline trimming cut 2 bases from V and 4 bases from J; bases unmatched to any gene: 3. The CDR3 spans 15 residues. CDR3 bases: TGTGCCAGCAGCCAAACTAGCGGGTCGTACAATGAGCAGTTCTTC. Translating gives CASSQTSGSYNEQFF.

CDR3 residues: CSVKERTTGELFF. CDR3 DNA sequence: TGCAGCGTCAAAGAGAGGACAACCGGGGAGCTGTTTTTT. The chain has TRBV29-1 and TRBJ2-2, with D tentatively TRBD1 (5 bases). The CDR3 spans 13 residues. V gave up 6 bases and J gave up 5 bases, with 13 bases separating them. Germline CDR1 SQVTM, CDR2 ANQGSEA.

The chain joins TRBV9 to TRBJ1-2; D is unclear. With 1 base removed from V and 4 bases from J, the gap between germline ends came to 5 bases. CDR1 and CDR2 from the germline V gene are SGDLS and YYNGEE. The CDR3 totals 12 residues. CDR3 sequence (DNA): TGTGCCAGCAGCGTATCCAGCTATGGCTACACCTTC. Protein product: CASSVSSYGYTF.

CDR3 in amino acids: CASSAGQGNTIYF. For the CDR3, the DNA is TGTGCCAGTAGTGCGGGACAGGGGAACACCATATATTTT. This chain links TRBV19 with TRBJ1-3, with TRBD1 matching 10 bases. The trim removed 5 bases at V and 7 bases at J, leaving 2 bases unmatched. This CDR3 has 13 residues. CDR1 LNHDA and CDR2 SQIVND come from the germline V gene (reference sequence).

This clone was detected once. The chain links TRBV2 to TRBJ1-3, with D hard to call. The length of the CDR3 is 13 residues. Trimming cost V 5 bases and J 4 bases, with 9 bases left between them. CDR1 SNHLY and CDR2 FYNNEI come from the germline V gene. The CDR3 DNA reads TGTGCCAGCAGTTATCTCCGGGGAAACACCATATATTTT. Translating gives CASSYLRGNTIYF.

The chain couples TRBV28 to TRBJ2-7; 10 nucleotides align to TRBD2. V dropped 5 bases and J dropped 1; count of bases not matched to a gene: 5. Germline V gene sequence: CDR1 MDHEN, CDR2 SYDVKM. The CDR3 totals 15 residues. CDR3: CASSSTGLASYEQYF. The CDR3 DNA reads TGTGCCAGCAGTAGCACGGGACTAGCGTCCTACGAGCAGTACTTC.

The CDR3 DNA follows: TGTGCCAGCAGTCCCGACAGGGGGGGCTACACCTTC. It specifies CASSPDRGGYTF. The chain links TRBV27 to TRBJ1-2; 9 nucleotides agree with TRBD1. V lost 5 bases, J lost 8 bases, and 3 bases stayed unmatched. The CDR3 spans 12 residues. The germline V gene has CDR1 MNHEY and CDR2 SMNVEV (reference sequence).

This clone appeared a single time. The rearrangement links TRBV10-1 to TRBJ1-4, with TRBD1 matching over 10 bases. Germline loops: CDR1 WNHNN, CDR2 SYGVQD (reference sequence). Germline trimming cut 6 bases from V and 5 bases from J; bases unmatched to any gene: 6. The CDR3 spans 15 residues. CDR3 amino acids: CASSRGQGGNEKLFF. The CDR3 nucleotides read TGCGCCAGCAGCCGAGGACAGGGGGGCAATGAAAAACTGTTTTTT.

The rearrangement uses TRBV5-4 and TRBJ2-1; 14 bases line up with TRBD2. The CDR3 is 19 amino acids. The germline gives CDR1 SGHNT, CDR2 YYREEE (reference sequence). J lost 4 bases, V lost 6 bases, and 15 bases had no gene match. For the CDR3, the DNA is TGTGCCAGCACCCTGACCGGGACTAGCGGGAGTAAGGTATACAATGAGCAGTTCTTC. The encoded protein is CASTLTGTSGSKVYNEQFF.

The gene calls are TRBV5-6 and TRBJ1-1, with TRBD1 matching 8 bases. Germline V lookup: CDR1 SGHDT, CDR2 YYEEEE. This CDR3 has 15 residues. With 0 bases clipped from V and 0 bases from J, the junction kept 1 base outside the gene matches. The CDR3 bases are TGTGCCAGCAGCTTGGGGGGACAGGTGAACACTGAAGCTTTCTTT. This sequence encodes CASSLGGQVNTEAFF.

This rearrangement joins TRBV27 to TRBJ1-2; D is unresolved. In germline, CDR1 is MNHEY, CDR2 SMNVEV (reference sequence). V was cut by 2 bases and J by 4 bases, with 11 bases left in between. The CDR3 consists of 14 residues. The CDR3 coding sequence is TGTGCCAGCAGTTTAGGTCCGGGTACCTATGGCTACACCTTC. Protein: CASSLGPGTYGYTF.

The rearrangement joins TRBV19 to TRBJ2-1; maybe TRBD1 (7 bases). CDR3 length: 15 residues. Per the germline V gene, CDR1 is LNHDA and CDR2 is SQIVND (reference sequence). Trimming took off 2 bases at V and 5 bases at J, with 13 bases between the two ends. The CDR3 sequence is CASSIQGGRNNEQFF. The CDR3 DNA sequence: TGTGCCAGTAGTATACAGGGGGGACGGAACAATGAGCAGTTCTTC. The full variable domain, rest sourced from reference TRBV19 and TRBJ2-1, is DGGITQSPKYLFRKEGQNVTLSCEQNLNHDAMYWYRQDPGQGLRLIYYSQIVNDFQKGDIAEGYSVSREKKESFPLTVTSAQKNPTAFYLCASSIQGGRNNEQFFGPGTRLTVL.

This chain joins TRBV15 and TRBJ2-3; 8 positions agree with TRBD2. In germline, CDR1 is LNHNV, CDR2 YYDKDF (reference sequence). This CDR3 contains 15 residues. V was pared by 1 base and J by 4 bases, with 4 bases of the junction left unmatched. CDR3 sequence reads: CATSRGAREADTQYF. CDR3 coding DNA: TGTGCCACCAGCAGAGGAGCGCGGGAGGCAGATACGCAGTATTTT.

The genes are TRBV7-2 and TRBJ1-4; 9 nucleotides agree with TRBD1. Germline V gene lookup returns CDR1 SGHTA and CDR2 FQGNSA. The trim removed 5 bases at V and 7 bases at J, leaving 8 bases unmatched. CDR3 length: 15 amino acids. CDR3 protein: CASSPWTGESEKLFF. The CDR3 DNA sequence: TGTGCCAGCAGCCCTTGGACAGGGGAATCTGAAAAACTGTTTTTT.

J is TRBJ1-5 and V is TRBV4-2; D might be TRBD1 (6 bases). The germline gives CDR1 LGHNA, CDR2 YNFKEQ. Trimming left V 0 bases short and J 9 bases short, with 15 bases between. The CDR3 contains 15 residues. In nucleotides, the CDR3 is TGTGCCAGCAGCCAAGAAAGGGGGGGCCGGGGGCCCCAGCATTTT. Residues: CASSQERGGRGPQHF.

V is TRBV14 and J is TRBJ2-1, with D possibly TRBD2 on 5 matching bases. Looked up from germline, CDR1 is SGHDN and CDR2 is FVKESK. The CDR3 sequence is 15 residues long. V shed 3 bases and J shed 5 bases, with 14 bases lying between them. The CDR3 region is CASSHTYGIHNEQFF. In nucleotides, the CDR3 is TGTGCCAGCAGCCATACCTACGGGATCCACAATGAGCAGTTCTTC.

The chain combines TRBV5-1 with TRBJ2-3, with TRBD2 matching 11 bases. This CDR3 contains 15 residues. J was trimmed by 5 bases and V by 5 bases; bases with no gene match: 7. CDR1 and CDR2 from the germline V gene are SGHRS and YFSETQ. CDR3 coding DNA: TGCGCCAGCAGTCCAACCGGGACTAGCGGAGATACGCAGTATTTT. Translation: CASSPTGTSGDTQYF.

The rearrangement links TRBV11-2 to TRBJ2-6; D gene ambiguous. V dropped 2 bases and J dropped 3 bases, with 20 bases sitting between them. The germline V gene has CDR1 SGHAT and CDR2 FQNNGV. This CDR3 spans 19 amino acids. Here the CDR3 reads CASSLRLSGGGFGANVLTF. The CDR3 nucleotides read TGTGCCAGCAGCTTAAGGTTGTCAGGTGGTGGATTTGGGGCCAACGTCCTGACTTTC.

The chain joins TRBV10-3 to TRBJ1-2; TRBD1 agrees at 10 bases. In germline, CDR1 is ENHRY, CDR2 SYGVKD. With V trimmed by 11 bases and J by 8 bases, 14 bases remained unmatched. The CDR3 is made up of 14 amino acids. CDR3 protein: CAALAGTGVEGYTF. CDR3 in DNA: TGTGCCGCCCTCGCTGGGACAGGGGTTGAAGGCTACACCTTC.

This chain's CDR3 is CASGDTHSGNTIYF. The CDR3 DNA sequence: TGTGCCAGCGGGGACACCCACTCTGGAAACACCATATATTTT. The chain has TRBV28 and TRBJ1-3, with TRBD1 as a possible D gene (6 bases). CDR1 is MDHEN and CDR2 is SYDVKM in the germline V gene. The CDR3 totals 14 residues. V dropped 8 bases and J dropped 0 bases, with 11 bases sitting between them.

This chain connects TRBV19 to TRBJ2-4; 7 positions match TRBD2. The V segment lost 4 bases and the J segment 0 bases; nucleotides outside the gene matches: 6. The CDR3 runs 16 residues. CDR1 LNHDA and CDR2 SQIVND come from the germline V gene (reference sequence). The CDR3 loop reads CASSTGLLLAKNIQYF. CDR3 bases: TGTGCCAGTAGTACGGGACTACTCCTAGCCAAAAACATTCAGTACTTC.

The chain combines TRBV7-3 with TRBJ2-1, with TRBD2 matching over 14 bases. Germline V lookup: CDR1 SGHTA, CDR2 FQGTGA. CDR3 size: 16 residues. After removal of 7 bases from V and 5 bases from J, the junction contained 7 bases not matched to a gene. CDR3 nucleotides: TGTGCCAGCACCCGACTAGCGGGGGGGATTAACAATGAGCAGTTCTTC. Translation gives CASTRLAGGINNEQFF.